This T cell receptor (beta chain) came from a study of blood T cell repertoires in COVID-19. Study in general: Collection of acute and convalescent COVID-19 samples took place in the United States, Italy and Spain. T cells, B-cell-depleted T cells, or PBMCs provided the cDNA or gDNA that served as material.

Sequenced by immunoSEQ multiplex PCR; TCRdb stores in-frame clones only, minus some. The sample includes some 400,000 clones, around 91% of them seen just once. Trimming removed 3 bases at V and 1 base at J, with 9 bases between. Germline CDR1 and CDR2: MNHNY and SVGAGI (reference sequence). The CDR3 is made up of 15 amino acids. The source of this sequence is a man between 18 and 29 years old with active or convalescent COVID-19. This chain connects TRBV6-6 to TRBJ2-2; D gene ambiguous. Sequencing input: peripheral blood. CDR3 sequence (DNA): TGTGCCAGCAGTTATAAGCGTATGAACACCGGGGAGCTGTTTTTT. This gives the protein CASSYKRMNTGELFF.